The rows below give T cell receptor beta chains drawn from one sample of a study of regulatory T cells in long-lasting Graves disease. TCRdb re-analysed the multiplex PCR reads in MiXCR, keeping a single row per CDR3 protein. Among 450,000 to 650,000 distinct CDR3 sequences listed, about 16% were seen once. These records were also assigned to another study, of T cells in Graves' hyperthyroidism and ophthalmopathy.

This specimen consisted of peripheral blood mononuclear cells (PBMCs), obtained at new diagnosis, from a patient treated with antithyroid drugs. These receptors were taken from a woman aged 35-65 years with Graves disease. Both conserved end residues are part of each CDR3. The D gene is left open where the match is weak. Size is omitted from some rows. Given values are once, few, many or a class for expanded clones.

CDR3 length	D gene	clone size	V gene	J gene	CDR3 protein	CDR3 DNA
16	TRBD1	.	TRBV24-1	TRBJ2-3	CATSDTTGGNTDTQYF	TGTGCCACCAGTGATACGACAGGGGGCAACACAGATACGCAGTATTTT
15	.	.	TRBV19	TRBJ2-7	CASSNSGGSSYEQYF	TGTGCCAGTAGTAACTCCGGGGGCAGCTCCTACGAGCAGTACTTC
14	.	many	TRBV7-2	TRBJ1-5	CASSLRSKNQPQHF	TGTGCCAGCAGCTTACGGAGCAAAAATCAGCCCCAGCATTTT
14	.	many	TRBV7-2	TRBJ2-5	CASTHGRLSETQYF	TGTGCCAGCACCCACGGTAGACTATCTGAGACCCAGTACTTC
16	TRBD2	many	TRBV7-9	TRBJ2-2	CASSLVAGLTTGELFF	TGTGCCAGCAGCTTAGTAGCGGGGTTGACCACCGGGGAGCTGTTTTTT
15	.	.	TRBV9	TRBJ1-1	CASSVEGVGNTEAFF	TGTGCCAGCAGCGTAGAAGGGGTGGGGAACACTGAAGCTTTCTTT
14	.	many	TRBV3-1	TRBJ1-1	CASSQDGTHTEAFF	TGTGCCAGCAGCCAAGATGGCACCCACACTGAAGCTTTCTTT
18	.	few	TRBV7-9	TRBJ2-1	CASSQRQGGKGSYNEQFF	TGTGCCAGCAGCCAGCGACAGGGCGGGAAGGGGTCCTACAATGAGCAGTTCTTC
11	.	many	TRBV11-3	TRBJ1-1	CASSMIGGAFF	TGTGCCAGCAGCATGATTGGAGGAGCTTTCTTT
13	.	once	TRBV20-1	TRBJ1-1	CSARNGDYTEAFF	TGCAGTGCTAGGAACGGGGACTACACTGAAGCTTTCTTT
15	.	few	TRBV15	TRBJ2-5	CATSRDLEYQETQYF	TGTGCCACCAGCAGAGATCTGGAGTACCAAGAGACCCAGTACTTC
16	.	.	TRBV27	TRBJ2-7	CASSRDGAISSYEQYF	TGTGCCAGCAGTCGAGACGGGGCAATTAGCTCCTACGAGCAGTACTTC
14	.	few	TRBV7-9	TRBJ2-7	CASSNPGSSYEQYF	TGTGCCAGCAGTAACCCAGGGAGTTCCTACGAGCAGTACTTC
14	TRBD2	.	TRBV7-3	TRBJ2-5	CASSATGTSGTQYF	TGTGCCAGCAGCGCCACCGGGACTAGCGGGACCCAGTACTTC
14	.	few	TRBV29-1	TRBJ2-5	CSVGGTQGLETQYF	TGCAGCGTTGGAGGGACCCAGGGCTTGGAGACCCAGTACTTC
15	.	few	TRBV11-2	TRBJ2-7	CASSLDYWSAYEQYF	TGTGCCAGCAGCTTAGATTATTGGAGCGCCTACGAGCAGTACTTC
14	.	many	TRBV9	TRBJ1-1	CASSALGGGTEAFF	TGTGCCAGCAGCGCCCTTGGAGGGGGCACTGAAGCTTTCTTT
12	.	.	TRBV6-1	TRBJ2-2	CASEDRSGELFF	TGTGCCAGCGAGGACCGTTCCGGGGAGCTGTTTTTT
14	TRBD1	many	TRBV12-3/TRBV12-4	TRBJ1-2	CASSLAGTGGGYTF	TGTGCCAGCAGTTTAGCCGGGACAGGGGGCGGCTACACCTTC
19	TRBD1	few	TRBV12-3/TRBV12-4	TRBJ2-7	CASSLTTGVPLRSSYEQYF	TGTGCCAGCAGTTTAACGACAGGGGTCCCCCTAAGGAGCTCCTACGAGCAGTACTTC
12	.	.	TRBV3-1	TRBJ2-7	CASSQGQFEQYF	TGTGCCAGCAGCCAAGGTCAGTTCGAGCAGTACTTC
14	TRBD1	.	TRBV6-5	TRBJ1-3	CASSSRQGAYTIYF	TGTGCCAGCAGTTCGCGACAGGGGGCTTACACCATATATTTT
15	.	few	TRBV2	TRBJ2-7	CASSPPYPSGYEQYF	TGTGCCAGCAGTCCCCCCTATCCGTCGGGCTACGAGCAGTACTTC
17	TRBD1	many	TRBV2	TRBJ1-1	CASSFEFRTGVLRGAFF	TGTGCCAGCAGCTTCGAATTTAGGACAGGGGTCCTAAGGGGAGCTTTCTTT
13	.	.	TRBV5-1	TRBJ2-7	CASSFGGRNEQYF	TGCGCCAGCAGCTTCGGGGGCAGAAACGAGCAGTACTTC
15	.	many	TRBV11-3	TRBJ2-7	CASSSSGASSYEQYF	TGTGCCAGCAGCTCCTCGGGGGCTAGCTCCTACGAGCAGTACTTC
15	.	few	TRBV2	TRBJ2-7	CASSPGSTAWLQQYF	TGTGCCAGCAGTCCTGGGTCGACAGCCTGGCTACAGCAGTACTTC
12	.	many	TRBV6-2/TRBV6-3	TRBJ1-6	CASNETFWALHF	TGTGCCAGCAATGAAACTTTTTGGGCCCTCCACTTT
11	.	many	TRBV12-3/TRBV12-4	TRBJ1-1	CASSETSEAFF	TGTGCCAGCAGTGAGACATCAGAAGCTTTCTTT
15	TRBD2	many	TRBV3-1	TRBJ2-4	CASSWTSGGQNIQYF	TGTGCCAGCAGCTGGACTAGCGGGGGCCAAAACATTCAGTACTTC
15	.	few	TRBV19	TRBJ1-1	CASSPPMTANTEAFF	TGTGCCAGTAGTCCCCCGATGACAGCGAACACTGAAGCTTTCTTT
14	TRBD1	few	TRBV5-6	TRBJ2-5	CASSLNRGRETQYF	TGTGCCAGCAGCTTGAACAGGGGGAGAGAGACCCAGTACTTC
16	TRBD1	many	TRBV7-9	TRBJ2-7	CASSRKGQHISYEQYF	TGTGCCAGCAGCCGCAAGGGACAGCATATTTCCTACGAGCAGTACTTC
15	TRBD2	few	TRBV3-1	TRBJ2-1	CASSQDLAANNEQFF	TGTGCCAGCAGCCAAGATCTAGCGGCCAACAATGAGCAGTTCTTC
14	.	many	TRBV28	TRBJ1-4	CASSFRSVGEKLFF	TGTGCCAGCAGTTTCCGCAGTGTGGGTGAAAAACTGTTTTTT
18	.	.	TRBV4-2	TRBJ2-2	CASSQDLGLGWDTGELFF	TGTGCCAGCAGCCAAGATCTAGGGTTGGGTTGGGACACCGGGGAGCTGTTTTTT
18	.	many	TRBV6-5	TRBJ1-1	CASSSPLVYRSMNTEAFF	TGTGCCAGCAGTTCCCCCCTCGTTTATAGGAGCATGAACACTGAAGCTTTCTTT
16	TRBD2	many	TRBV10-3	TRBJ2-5	CAISPFSGGSEETQYF	TGTGCCATCAGTCCGTTTAGCGGGGGGTCGGAAGAGACCCAGTACTTC
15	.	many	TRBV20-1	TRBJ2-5	CSARDPQGSGETQYF	TGCAGTGCTAGAGATCCACAGGGTAGCGGGGAGACCCAGTACTTC
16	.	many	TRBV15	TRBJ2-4	CATSPRSGTHINIQYF	TGTGCCACCAGCCCGCGCTCCGGGACTCACATAAACATTCAGTACTTC
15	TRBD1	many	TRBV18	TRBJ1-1	CASSPLTGGGTEAFF	TGTGCCAGCTCACCACTGACAGGGGGCGGGACTGAAGCTTTCTTT
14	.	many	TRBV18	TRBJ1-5	CASSQSGVGQPQHF	TGTGCCAGCTCACAATCAGGGGTAGGTCAGCCCCAGCATTTT
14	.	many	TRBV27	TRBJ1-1	CASSPADLGAEAFF	TGTGCCAGCAGTCCAGCGGACTTGGGCGCTGAAGCTTTCTTT
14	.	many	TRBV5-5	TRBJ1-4	CASSPMDHNEKLFF	TGTGCCAGCAGCCCCATGGACCATAATGAAAAACTGTTTTTT
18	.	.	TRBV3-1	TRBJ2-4	CASSQGPLQGGAKNIQYF	TGTGCCAGCAGCCAAGGGCCCTTACAGGGTGGGGCCAAAAACATTCAGTACTTC
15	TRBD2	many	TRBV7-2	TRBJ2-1	CASSFDRGGLGEQFF	TGTGCCAGCAGCTTTGATCGGGGGGGCCTCGGTGAGCAGTTCTTC
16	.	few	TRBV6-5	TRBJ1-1	CASSYSRGRGNTEAFF	TGTGCCAGCAGTTACTCAAGGGGCCGGGGGAACACTGAAGCTTTCTTT
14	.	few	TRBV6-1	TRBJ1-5	CASSSQPEVQPQHF	TGTGCCAGCAGCTCACAACCCGAGGTTCAGCCCCAGCATTTT